The rows below give T cell receptor beta chains drawn from one sample of a study of blood T cells in healthy people across ages. One entry per CDR3 protein, called by TCRdb with MiXCR from the 5' RACE reads. The table includes approximately 850,000 distinct CDR3 sequences, roughly 50% detected once. The sample was blood. The receptors were gathered from a young man in good health. Each CDR3 is given with its conserved first and last residue. Fields, in order: CDR3 length, J gene, D gene, V gene, clone size, CDR3 DNA, CDR3 protein. A D gene is named only where the DNA matches it firmly. Clone size, where shown, is once, few, many, or a class for clones that have expanded.

14,TRBJ1-1,.,TRBV7-2,.,TGTGCCAGCAGCTTACAGGTACTGGGCACTGAAGCTTTCTTT,CASSLQVLGTEAFF
15,TRBJ2-7,TRBD2,TRBV7-2,.,TGTGCCAGCAGCTCTTTTAGCGGGCAGTACTACGAGCAGTACTTC,CASSSFSGQYYEQYF
13,TRBJ2-1,.,TRBV19,.,TGTGCCAGTAGTATGGTAGTTTACAATGAGCAGTTCTTC,CASSMVVYNEQFF
11,TRBJ1-2,.,TRBV21-1,.,TGTGCCAGCAGCACTCTGCCCGGCTACACCTTC,CASSTLPGYTF
14,TRBJ2-1,.,TRBV28,.,TGTGCCAGCAGTCCCGCCAGCTCCTACAAGGAGCAGTTCTTC,CASSPASSYKEQFF
13,TRBJ1-2,.,TRBV20-1,.,TGCAGTGTTCCTCCTTGGGGCTCCTATGGCTACACCTTC,CSVPPWGSYGYTF
14,TRBJ2-1,.,TRBV20-1,few,TGCAGTGCTAGAGATCAACAGGGCTACAATGAGCAGTTCTTC,CSARDQQGYNEQFF
13,TRBJ1-2,.,TRBV6-2/TRBV6-3,few,TGTGCCAGCACCAGGCTTACCAACTATGGCTACACCTTC,CASTRLTNYGYTF
12,TRBJ2-7,.,TRBV12-3/TRBV12-4,.,TGTGCCAGCAGGCACTCTAGACGCGAGCAGTACTTC,CASRHSRREQYF
13,TRBJ2-3,.,TRBV3-1,few,TGTGCCAGCAGCCAAGTTGTCGAAGATACGCAGTATTTT,CASSQVVEDTQYF
13,TRBJ2-2,.,TRBV5-1,.,TGCGCCAGCAATGCTGTGAACACCGGGGAGCTGTTTTTT,CASNAVNTGELFF
13,TRBJ2-3,.,TRBV20-1,.,TGCAGTGCTTGGGACCGGAGAGCAGATACGCAGTATTTT,CSAWDRRADTQYF
16,TRBJ2-5,.,TRBV18,.,TGTGCCAGCTCATCCTCCGGACGGGAGATCCAAGAGACCCAGTACTTC,CASSSSGREIQETQYF
14,TRBJ2-1,.,TRBV29-1,.,TGCAGCGTTGATAGGGACCTTCAGACGAATGAGCAGTTCTTC,CSVDRDLQTNEQFF
15,TRBJ2-1,.,TRBV27,.,TGTGCCAGCTCCGGGGTCCCAATAAGAAACAATGAGCAGTTCTTC,CASSGVPIRNNEQFF
14,TRBJ2-1,TRBD2,TRBV5-6,.,TGTGCCAGCAGCTTCGGGACTAACTACAATGAGCAGTTCTTC,CASSFGTNYNEQFF
14,TRBJ1-1,TRBD1,TRBV7-2,few,TGTGCCAGCAGCTGGACAGGGTTCGACACTGAAGCTTTCTTT,CASSWTGFDTEAFF
13,TRBJ1-5,.,TRBV28,.,TGTGCCAGCAGTCCCCTCCGCAATCAGCCCCAGCATTTT,CASSPLRNQPQHF
15,TRBJ2-1,TRBD2,TRBV6-1,.,TGTGCCAGCAGTAGACTAGCGGGGGGGCTCCATGAGCAGTTCTTC,CASSRLAGGLHEQFF
15,TRBJ1-5,TRBD1,TRBV20-1,.,TGCAGTGCAATCCCAGCGGACAGGGAAGATCAGCCCCAGCATTTT,CSAIPADREDQPQHF
17,TRBJ2-1,.,TRBV12-3/TRBV12-4,.,TGTGCCAGCAGTTTAGCGCTCGCTTGGCCAGCGGATAATGAGCAGTTCTTC,CASSLALAWPADNEQFF
14,TRBJ2-7,.,TRBV3-1,.,TGTGCCAGCAGCCACACACCAGGGACCTACGAGCAGTACTTC,CASSHTPGTYEQYF
15,TRBJ1-2,TRBD1,TRBV7-2,.,TGTGCCAGCAGCGAACAGGGGGCCGCGGGCTATGGCTACACCTTC,CASSEQGAAGYGYTF
14,TRBJ2-5,TRBD2,TRBV20-1,.,TGCAGTGCTAGAGTAGCGGGAATCCAAGAGACCCAGTACTTC,CSARVAGIQETQYF
13,TRBJ2-1,.,TRBV11-3,.,TGTGCCAGCAGCCTAACCGGTATGAATGAGCAGTTCTTC,CASSLTGMNEQFF
14,TRBJ1-2,.,TRBV24-1,few,TGTGCCACCAGTGACGCGGGACGGCACTATGGCTACACCTTC,CATSDAGRHYGYTF
13,TRBJ2-1,.,TRBV5-5,.,TGTGCCAGCAGTTCCACAGGGTCCAATGAGCAGTTCTTC,CASSSTGSNEQFF
14,TRBJ2-3,.,TRBV29-1,few,TGCAGCGTTGAAGATCGCGGAAGCACAGATACGCAGTATTTT,CSVEDRGSTDTQYF
13,TRBJ2-7,.,TRBV29-1,.,TGCAGCGTTGGGGTATCTGTTTACAATGAGCAGTACTTC,CSVGVSVYNEQYF
15,TRBJ2-1,.,TRBV27,.,TGTGCCAGCAGTTGGACACTCGAAGATGAAAATGAGCAGTTCTTC,CASSWTLEDENEQFF
14,TRBJ2-5,.,TRBV4-1,.,TGCGCCAGCAGCCAAGTCAGGGTAGGAGAGACCCAGTACTTC,CASSQVRVGETQYF
14,TRBJ2-7,.,TRBV28,few,TGTGCCAGCAGTTTCGACAGGACCCCCTACGAGCAGTACTTC,CASSFDRTPYEQYF